This is a list of T cell receptor beta chains from one sample in a study of T cell repertoires in cytomegalovirus infection. TCRdb reprocessed the reads via MiXCR and lists one record per CDR3 protein. The sample includes around 130,000 distinct CDR3 sequences, more than 7% of them seen just once. Sequenced material: PBMCs. The source of these receptors is a human donor in good health (CMV status not recorded). Some clones in this sample may be carry-over from other donors' samples. Both conserved end residues are part of each CDR3. D genes are given only for firm matches. The size field is filled for only some rows; it gives once, few, many or a size class.

D,J,size,V,CDR3,DNA
.,TRBJ2-5,many,TRBV7-9,CASSPTGAFLETQYF,TGTGCCAGCAGCCCGACGGGTGCCTTTTTGGAGACCCAGTACTTC
.,TRBJ1-1,.,TRBV29-1,CSVGAGLNTEAFF,TGCAGCGTTGGAGCGGGGCTAAACACTGAAGCTTTCTTT
TRBD1,TRBJ1-2,few,TRBV19,CASSTPGQKDNYGYTF,TGTGCCAGTAGTACGCCGGGACAGAAGGATAACTATGGCTACACCTTC
TRBD1,TRBJ1-4,few,TRBV14,CASSQERQGLGKLFF,TGTGCCAGCAGCCAAGAGCGACAGGGGCTGGGAAAACTGTTTTTT
.,TRBJ1-4,many,TRBV19,CASSPTATGEKLFF,TGTGCCAGTAGCCCGACAGCGACCGGCGAAAAACTGTTTTTT
TRBD1,TRBJ1-1,many,TRBV7-2,CASSTGTGGMNTEAFF,TGTGCCAGCAGCACCGGGACAGGGGGCATGAACACTGAAGCTTTCTTT
.,TRBJ1-1,many,TRBV6-5,CASSYSITVNTEAFF,TGTGCCAGCAGTTACTCGATAACGGTGAACACTGAAGCTTTCTTT
.,TRBJ2-7,many,TRBV7-6,CASSLDSGGPSEQYF,TGTGCCAGCAGCTTAGATTCAGGGGGGCCTAGCGAGCAGTACTTC
TRBD1,TRBJ1-4,.,TRBV7-9,CASTDRGSNEKLFF,TGTGCCAGCACGGACAGGGGGTCGAATGAAAAACTGTTTTTT
.,TRBJ1-6,many,TRBV10-3,CAISEDLRGGGKNSPLHF,TGTGCCATCAGTGAGGACCTGAGGGGTGGAGGCAAAAATTCACCCCTCCACTTT
.,TRBJ1-5,few,TRBV19,CASKGGLEGNQPQHF,TGTGCCAGTAAAGGGGGGTTGGAGGGCAATCAGCCCCAGCATTTT
.,TRBJ1-4,.,TRBV20-1,CSARDGGLGNEKLFF,TGCAGTGCTAGAGATGGCGGATTGGGTAATGAAAAACTGTTTTTT
TRBD1,TRBJ2-1,many,TRBV28,CASKQGFSYNEQFF,TGTGCCAGTAAACAGGGGTTCTCCTACAATGAGCAGTTCTTC
.,TRBJ1-5,few,TRBV4-1,CASSQESPQPQHF,TGTGCCAGCAGCCAAGAATCCCCCCAGCCCCAGCATTTT
TRBD1,TRBJ1-5,few,TRBV28,CASRGTGSSNQPQHF,TGTGCCAGCAGGGGGACAGGGTCTAGCAATCAGCCCCAGCATTTT
TRBD1,TRBJ1-1,.,TRBV12-3/TRBV12-4,CASSGTDTEAFF,TGTGCCAGCAGCGGGACAGACACTGAAGCTTTCTTT
.,TRBJ2-7,few,TRBV19,CASSTDTTRNYEQYF,TGTGCCAGTAGTACCGACACGACAAGGAACTACGAGCAGTACTTC
TRBD2,TRBJ2-7,.,TRBV10-3,CAISDYGLAGGYEQYF,TGTGCCATCAGTGACTATGGACTAGCGGGGGGATACGAGCAGTACTTC
TRBD1,TRBJ1-2,many,TRBV7-2,CASSKAISGRTGDRRDGYTF,TGTGCCAGCAGCAAGGCCATATCGGGGCGGACAGGGGATCGGAGGGATGGCTACACCTTC
.,TRBJ2-2,.,TRBV19,CASSSVTRSNTGELFF,TGTGCCAGTAGTAGTGTGACTAGGTCGAACACCGGGGAGCTGTTTTTT
TRBD1,TRBJ2-6,.,TRBV6-5,CASSWGRGNPHGANVLTF,TGTGCCAGCAGTTGGGGCAGGGGGAATCCTCACGGGGCCAACGTCCTGACTTTC
.,TRBJ1-1,many,TRBV19,CASSMGSNTEAFF,TGTGCCAGTAGTATGGGTTCGAACACTGAAGCTTTCTTT
.,TRBJ2-3,many,TRBV7-2,CASSLRAGLITDTQYF,TGTGCCAGCAGCCTCAGGGCAGGTTTAATTACAGATACGCAGTATTTT
.,TRBJ1-1,many,TRBV7-4,CASSYVGVVTEAFF,TGTGCCAGCAGCTACGTGGGGGTTGTGACTGAAGCTTTCTTT
.,TRBJ2-7,many,TRBV12-3/TRBV12-4,CASKFEVGEQYF,TGTGCCAGCAAATTTGAGGTGGGCGAGCAGTACTTC
.,TRBJ2-7,few,TRBV6-5,CASTGGPGEQYF,TGTGCCAGCACTGGAGGCCCCGGGGAGCAGTACTTC
.,TRBJ2-7,.,TRBV6-1,CAILDDGYYEQYF,TGTGCCATCCTTGATGACGGTTACTACGAGCAGTACTTC
TRBD2,TRBJ2-3,many,TRBV7-3,CASSSRMGGGYTDTQYF,TGTGCCAGCAGCTCCCGTATGGGCGGGGGTTACACAGATACGCAGTATTTT
.,TRBJ2-7,.,TRBV7-2,CASSLAPSNSYEQYF,TGTGCCAGCAGCTTAGCGCCGTCCAACTCCTACGAGCAGTACTTC
TRBD2,TRBJ2-3,many,TRBV10-3,CAISVSGGATDTQYF,TGTGCCATCAGTGTGAGCGGGGGGGCTACAGATACGCAGTATTTT
.,TRBJ2-1,.,TRBV27,CASSYNRDGGSYNEQFF,TGTGCCAGCAGCTACAACAGGGACGGTGGCTCCTACAATGAGCAGTTCTTC
.,TRBJ1-3,.,TRBV18,CASSPITPTGQNENTIYF,TGTGCCAGCTCACCCATTACTCCCACAGGGCAGAACGAAAACACCATATATTTT
.,TRBJ1-3,.,TRBV29-1,CSVEVSAGNTIYF,TGCAGCGTTGAAGTGTCAGCTGGAAACACCATATATTTT
.,TRBJ1-5,many,TRBV7-9,CASSSRGGDINQPQHF,TGTGCCAGCAGCAGTCGGGGGGGGGACATCAATCAGCCCCAGCATTTT
.,TRBJ1-1,.,TRBV29-1,CSVRRGTEAFF,TGCAGCGTCAGGAGAGGCACTGAAGCTTTCTTT
TRBD2,TRBJ2-1,many,TRBV12-3/TRBV12-4,CASSPGLPYNEQFF,TGTGCCAGCAGTCCGGGACTACCTTACAATGAGCAGTTCTTC
.,TRBJ1-1,many,TRBV7-9,CASSEPGLLNTEAFF,TGTGCCAGCAGCGAGCCAGGCCTCTTGAACACTGAAGCTTTCTTT
TRBD2,TRBJ2-7,many,TRBV6-5,CASSYATSGGTYEQYF,TGTGCCAGCAGTTACGCGACTAGCGGGGGTACCTACGAGCAGTACTTC
.,TRBJ1-2,.,TRBV11-2,CASSSGTVNYGYTF,TGTGCCAGCAGCTCCGGGACGGTTAACTATGGCTACACCTTC
TRBD2,TRBJ2-5,many,TRBV6-1,CASSFSGTSGETQYF,TGTGCCAGCAGTTTTTCTGGGACTAGCGGGGAGACCCAGTACTTC
.,TRBJ1-2,few,TRBV18,CASSRKSGDSYGYTF,TGTGCCAGCTCACGAAAAAGTGGGGATTCCTATGGCTACACCTTC
.,TRBJ1-1,.,TRBV14,CASSPSGRRVGEAFF,TGTGCCAGCAGCCCCTCGGGTCGGCGGGTGGGTGAAGCTTTCTTT
.,TRBJ2-5,many,TRBV27,CASSLTPGMRETQYF,TGTGCCAGCAGTTTAACCCCAGGGATGCGGGAGACCCAGTACTTC
.,TRBJ2-7,many,TRBV7-9,CASSLDYREEEQYF,TGTGCCAGCAGCTTAGATTACAGGGAGGAAGAGCAGTACTTC
.,TRBJ1-5,many,TRBV28,CASRQPGELSKPQHF,TGTGCCAGCAGACAACCCGGGGAGCTAAGTAAGCCCCAGCATTTT
.,TRBJ1-5,many,TRBV2,CASRADNQPQHF,TGTGCCAGCCGCGCAGACAATCAGCCCCAGCATTTT
.,TRBJ1-6,many,TRBV28,CASSAPRGTLDSPLHF,TGTGCCAGCAGCGCCCCTCGAGGGACACTAGATTCACCCCTCCACTTT
TRBD1,TRBJ2-1,many,TRBV27,CATRTGWANEQFF,TGTGCCACTCGGACAGGGTGGGCGAATGAGCAGTTCTTC